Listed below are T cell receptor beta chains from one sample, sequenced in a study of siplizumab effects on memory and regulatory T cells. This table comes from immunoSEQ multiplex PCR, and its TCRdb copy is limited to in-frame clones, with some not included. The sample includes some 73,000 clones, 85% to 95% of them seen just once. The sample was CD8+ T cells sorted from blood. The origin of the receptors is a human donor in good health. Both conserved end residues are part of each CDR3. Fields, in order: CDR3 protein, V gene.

CDR3aa: CASSFRYSNQPQHF; v_gene: TRBV28
CDR3aa: CASSQSGGGGRTDTQYF; v_gene: TRBV4-1
CDR3aa: CASSHLSYEQYF; v_gene: TRBV13
CDR3aa: CASSQKPGLGTYEQYF; v_gene: TRBV11-2
CDR3aa: CASSQGLGGEGEKLFF; v_gene: TRBV2
CDR3aa: CASTPDRYNEQYF; v_gene: TRBV5-4
CDR3aa: CASSEIRGDSYEQYF; v_gene: TRBV6-1
CDR3aa: CASSQFGTGDQPQHF; v_gene: TRBV4-1
CDR3aa: CASSQDRTSGGQYTQYF; v_gene: TRBV4-3
CDR3aa: CASSQGDSGVGSGEQYF; v_gene: TRBV4-2
CDR3aa: CASSPPLAEHF; v_gene: TRBV23-1
CDR3aa: CASSQDSWDPSSPLHF; v_gene: TRBV4-2
CDR3aa: CASSLGQGTGELFF; v_gene: TRBV4-3
CDR3aa: CASSSGVANEKLFF; v_gene: TRBV19
CDR3aa: CATSVTANYGYTF; v_gene: TRBV28
CDR3aa: CASSTGTENSPLHF; v_gene: TRBV5-6
CDR3aa: CASRPFGQGKETQYF; v_gene: TRBV5-1
CDR3aa: CASSLVGGAGTDTQYF; v_gene: TRBV7-2
CDR3aa: CASSVVTDTEAFF; v_gene: TRBV9
CDR3aa: CATSMYRDYEQYF; v_gene: TRBV15
CDR3aa: CASSRGRLAKNIQYF; v_gene: TRBV4-1
CDR3aa: CASSSGRAEAFF; v_gene: TRBV6-5
CDR3aa: CASSFRDWGGGATDTQYF; v_gene: TRBV5-1
CDR3aa: CSGEGLVQETQYF; v_gene: TRBV29-1
CDR3aa: CASRGGQETQYF; v_gene: TRBV13
CDR3aa: CASSQGVGSYEQYF; v_gene: TRBV4-1
CDR3aa: CASSSPGGRKNIQYF; v_gene: TRBV7-2
CDR3aa: CASSPRLAGVSYEQYF; v_gene: TRBV28
CDR3aa: CSVEIAGAQTYEQYF; v_gene: TRBV29-1
CDR3aa: CATVGARENTEAFF; v_gene: TRBV10-3